These 29 T cell receptor beta chains came from one sample sequenced in a study of T-cell reconstitution after alpha-beta-depleted transplantation in children. Preparation of the TCRbeta library used unique molecular identifiers. TCRdb called the PCR reads again in MiXCR, with one record for every CDR3 protein. Of 550,000 to 800,000 distinct CDR3 sequences in the sample, about an eighth were seen once. The sample was PBMCs, taken before TCRalphabeta/CD19-depleted stem cell transplant. The receptor set was obtained from a girl aged 2-10 years with congenital amegakaryocytic thrombocytopenia, due to receive a stem cell transplant.

This clonotype was observed at least ten times. The rearrangement joins TRBV29-1 to TRBJ2-1; 8 bases align to TRBD2. With V trimmed by 4 bases and J by 5 bases, 10 bases remained unmatched. Looked up from germline, CDR1 is SQVTM and CDR2 is ANQGSEA. The CDR3 covers 15 residues. CDR3 sequence reads: CSVALRLARNNEQFF. Written as DNA, the CDR3 is TGCAGCGTTGCTCTCCGACTAGCGAGAAACAATGAGCAGTTCTTC.

This clonotype was seen more than once but under ten times. V is TRBV6-5 and J is TRBJ2-5, with 7 positions matching TRBD1. Germline CDR1 reads MNHEY; CDR2 reads SVGAGI. Losses at the gene ends were 6 bases for V and 5 bases for J; bases not matched to a gene: 3. CDR3 length: 12 amino acids. The DNA of the CDR3 is TGTGCCAGCAGAGACAGGGTCGAGACCCAGTACTTC. Translated, it gives CASRDRVETQYF.

This clonotype was observed a handful of times. The chain carries TRBV7-2 and TRBJ2-5; no clear D. Per the germline V gene, CDR1 is SGHTA and CDR2 is FQGNSA. This CDR3 is built from 13 residues. V gave up 2 bases and J gave up 9 bases, with 13 bases separating them. CDR3 loop: CASSLSVASPQYF. The CDR3 nucleotides read TGTGCCAGCAGCTTATCCGTCGCCTCCCCCCAGTACTTC.

The sample holds many counts of this clonotype. The V call is TRBV10-3, the J call TRBJ2-5; 7 bases are shared with TRBD2. Germline V lookup: CDR1 ENHRY, CDR2 SYGVKD. V shed 2 bases, J shed 5 bases, and the junction held 5 bases outside the gene matches. This CDR3 has 14 residues. CDR3 loop: CAISESGTSETQYF. CDR3 DNA: TGTGCCATCAGTGAGAGCGGGACGTCGGAGACCCAGTACTTC.

This clonotype showed up just a few times. The CDR3 protein is CASSFSSRSYNEQFF. In DNA, the CDR3 is TGTGCCAGCAGTTTTAGTTCCAGATCCTACAATGAGCAGTTCTTC. The rearrangement joins TRBV12-3 or TRBV12-4 to TRBJ2-1, with D uncertain. The CDR3 has 15 amino acids. V lost 3 bases and J 1 base, leaving 10 bases between the germline ends.

This clonotype was detected many times. The chain has TRBV10-2 and TRBJ2-7; 7 bases line up with TRBD2. Germline trimming cut 7 bases from V and 4 bases from J; bases unmatched to any gene: 7. CDR1 is WSHSY and CDR2 is SAAADI in the germline V gene. The CDR3 is 13 amino acids. The chain's CDR3 is CASITSEGYEQYF. CDR3 nucleotide sequence: TGCGCCAGCATAACTAGCGAAGGGTACGAGCAGTACTTC.

This clonotype has at least ten counts. V and J are TRBV20-1 and TRBJ2-5, with D perhaps TRBD1 or TRBD2 (5 bases each). The CDR3 runs to 15 residues. The V gene lost 6 bases and the J gene lost 2 bases, with 19 bases spanning the gap. CDR1 and CDR2 from the germline V gene are DFQATT and SNEGSKA (reference sequence). The CDR3 DNA reads as TGCAGTGCCCCCTTGTTTCGGGACCTACAAGAGACCCAGTACTTC. This codes for CSAPLFRDLQETQYF.

The sample holds many counts of this clonotype. The CDR3 DNA follows: TGTGCCAGCAGCGGTAGTGGGAGTAGGTCAGATACGCAGTATTTT. This gives the protein CASSGSGSRSDTQYF. This rearrangement joins TRBV9 to TRBJ2-3; perhaps TRBD2 as D (5 bases). Germline loops: CDR1 SGDLS, CDR2 YYNGEE. Trimming took 3 bases from V and 4 from J, leaving 15 bases between them. CDR3 size: 15 residues.

This clonotype was detected a few times. The V call is TRBV12-3 or TRBV12-4, the J call TRBJ2-1, with 15 positions matching TRBD2. This CDR3 is built from 17 residues. V gave up 5 bases and J gave up 7 bases; unmatched junction bases: 9. CDR3 protein: CASSIGTSGRLGNEQFF. Written as DNA, the CDR3 is TGTGCCAGCAGTATCGGGACTAGCGGGAGGTTAGGGAATGAGCAGTTCTTC.

This clonotype was seen a few times. The chain links TRBV29-1 to TRBJ2-5, with 10 bases aligning to TRBD1. The CDR3 has 15 residues. The J segment lost 5 bases and the V segment lost 6 bases, leaving 12 bases of the junction unmatched. Per the germline V gene, CDR1 is SQVTM and CDR2 is ANQGSEA. For the CDR3, the DNA is TGCAGCGTGGCATTGACAGGGGGCCCTTCGGAGACCCAGTACTTC. Amino acid sequence: CSVALTGGPSETQYF.

This clonotype was seen ten or more times. The chain joins TRBV29-1 to TRBJ2-1; TRBD2 matches 11 bases. Germline V gene sequence: CDR1 SQVTM, CDR2 ANQGSEA. The CDR3 spans 14 residues. J lost 10 bases, V lost 1 base, and 6 bases had no gene match. The CDR3, as DNA: TGCAGCGTTGAAGGGCTAGCGGGAGGAGGAGAGCAGTTCTTC. Its protein is CSVEGLAGGGEQFF.

At least ten counts were recorded for this clonotype. This chain connects TRBV20-1 to TRBJ2-3; D is perhaps TRBD2 (5 bases). V was pared by 0 bases and J by 2 bases, with 18 bases between. CDR1 DFQATT and CDR2 SNEGSKA come from the germline V gene (reference sequence). The CDR3 is 17 residues long. CDR3 loop: CSARDPGQASFTDTQYF. Here the CDR3 DNA reads TGCAGTGCTAGAGACCCCGGCCAGGCTAGCTTCACAGATACGCAGTATTTT.

J is TRBJ2-1 and V is TRBV5-6; D might be TRBD2 (6 bases). Trimming removed 4 bases at V and 4 bases at J, with 15 bases between. CDR3 length: 15 residues. CDR1 and CDR2 (germline): SGHDT, YYEEEE. The DNA for the CDR3 is TGTGCCAGCAGCAGGGCGGGATCCCGATACAATGAGCAGTTCTTC. This gives the protein CASSRAGSRYNEQFF.

There are a few counts of this clonotype. The chain recombines TRBV20-1 with TRBJ2-1; 9 positions match TRBD2. The CDR3 has 15 residues. From germline, CDR1 is DFQATT and CDR2 SNEGSKA (reference sequence). Trimming at V came to 6 bases and at J to 8 bases, leaving 14 bases not matched to a gene. The CDR3 here is CSATASGKSEDEQFF. Here the CDR3 DNA reads TGCAGTGCCACTGCTAGCGGGAAGAGCGAGGATGAGCAGTTCTTC.

At least ten counts were recorded for this clonotype. The J gene is TRBJ1-1, the V gene TRBV15; 8 bases map to TRBD1. The CDR3 runs to 14 residues. J gave up 0 bases and V 7 bases, and 4 bases lay outside the gene matches. Germline V lookup: CDR1 LNHNV, CDR2 YYDKDF (reference sequence). The CDR3 region has the DNA TGTGCCACCACATCACAGGGGGTGAACACTGAAGCTTTCTTT. Protein: CATTSQGVNTEAFF.

This clonotype occurred many times. V is TRBV20-1 and J is TRBJ1-1; tentatively, D is TRBD1 (5 bases). The CDR3 length is 12 residues. Germline lookup yields CDR1 DFQATT and CDR2 SNEGSKA (reference sequence). Trimming removed 3 bases from V and 1 base from J, with 6 bases in between. CDR3 in DNA: TGCAGTGCTAGGGGGGAGAACACTGAAGCTTTCTTT. It yields the protein CSARGENTEAFF.

This clonotype occurred a few times. The chain recombines TRBV12-3 or TRBV12-4 with TRBJ2-1; tentative D call: TRBD1 (5 bases). The CDR3 totals 17 residues. V was pared by 5 bases and J by 2 bases, with 19 bases between. As DNA, the CDR3 is TGTGCCAGCAGTCCTGACGCCTGGCAGGGCCCCTACAATGAGCAGTTCTTC. Translated, it gives CASSPDAWQGPYNEQFF.

This clonotype was seen many times. V and J are TRBV6-1 and TRBJ2-1; possibly TRBD1 or TRBD2 for D (6 bases each). V was clipped by 0 bases and J by 2 bases, with 11 bases between them. This CDR3 contains 16 residues. Germline CDR1 and CDR2: MNHNS and SASEGT. CDR3 residues: CASSEAGGSTYNEQFF. CDR3 nucleotides: TGTGCCAGCAGTGAAGCGGGGGGCTCCACCTACAATGAGCAGTTCTTC.

The rearrangement links TRBV20-1 to TRBJ2-1; D is unresolved. This CDR3 has 13 amino acids. Germline CDR1 reads DFQATT; CDR2 reads SNEGSKA (reference sequence). The V gene lost 0 bases and the J gene lost 3 bases, with 6 bases spanning the gap. DNA of the CDR3: TGCAGTGCTAGAGATGGGGACTACAATGAGCAGTTCTTC. Translated: CSARDGDYNEQFF.

The CDR3 DNA reads as TGTGCCAGCAGCTCCCCCTATTCCGCGTACGAGCAGTACTTC. It encodes CASSSPYSAYEQYF. The chain carries TRBV7-9 and TRBJ2-7; D gene uncertain. V was cut by 4 bases and J by 4 bases, with 14 bases left in between. Germline CDR1 is SEHNR and CDR2 is FQNEAQ (reference sequence). The CDR3 consists of 14 residues. Full variable domain (missing parts from reference TRBV7-9 and TRBJ2-7): DTGVSQNPRHKITKRGQNVTFRCDPISEHNRLYWYRQTLGQGPEFLTYFQNEAQLEKSRLLSDRFSAERPKGSFSTLEIQRTEQGDSAMYLCASSSPYSAYEQYFGPGTRLTVT.

This clonotype has at least ten counts. V gene TRBV29-1 combines with J gene TRBJ2-7; 10 bases fit TRBD2. The V and J ends lost 7 bases and 5 bases, in that order; junction bases with no gene match: 11. CDR3 size: 14 residues. Germline values: CDR1 SQVTM, CDR2 ANQGSEA. The CDR3 bases are TGCAGCGCCGCCCCTAGCGGGAGTACTAACGAGCAGTACTTC. Translating it yields CSAAPSGSTNEQYF.

V and J are TRBV6-1 and TRBJ1-2; a possible D gene is TRBD1 (5 bases). The CDR3 has 14 residues. CDR1 MNHNS and CDR2 SASEGT come from the germline V gene. V shed 11 bases and J shed 8 bases, with 24 bases lying between them. As DNA, the CDR3 is TGTGCCTGCACTAAAGGGACTACCCTTGGGGGCTACACCTTC. Amino acid sequence: CACTKGTTLGGYTF.

The table lists this clonotype with many counts. The chain has TRBV29-1 and TRBJ1-1; TRBD1 agrees at 8 bases. The CDR3 extends over 14 amino acids. The germline CDR1 and CDR2 sequences are SQVTM and ANQGSEA. V shed 6 bases, J shed 1 base, and the junction held 7 bases outside the gene matches. The CDR3 region is CSVRAGTGNTEAFF. DNA of the CDR3: TGCAGCGTCCGAGCCGGGACAGGGAACACTGAAGCTTTCTTT.

This clonotype came up a few times. The chain has TRBV5-1 and TRBJ1-2; a weak D match, TRBD1 (6 bases). The ends were cut back, 3 bases at V and 3 bases at J, with 15 bases in the middle. CDR1 and CDR2 from the germline V gene are SGHRS and YFSETQ. This CDR3 contains 15 residues. CDR3 DNA sequence: TGCGCCAGCAGCTACGGACAGTACGAGGACTATGGCTACACCTTC. Its protein product is CASSYGQYEDYGYTF.

This clonotype was seen at least ten times. The rearrangement joins TRBV20-1 to TRBJ1-5; D is possibly TRBD1 (6 bases). The germline gives CDR1 DFQATT, CDR2 SNEGSKA (reference sequence). Trimming removed 1 base from V and 5 bases from J, with 12 bases in between. The CDR3 runs 14 residues. This chain's CDR3 is CSARVGGGHQPQHF. CDR3 DNA: TGCAGTGCTAGAGTGGGAGGGGGGCATCAGCCCCAGCATTTT.

Only a few counts were recorded for this clonotype. The rearrangement links TRBV20-1 to TRBJ2-2, with 8 bases matching TRBD2. The ends lost 3 bases at V and 4 bases at J; junction bases unmatched: 4. Per germline, CDR1 DFQATT and CDR2 SNEGSKA (reference sequence). This CDR3 has 14 amino acids. CDR3 coding DNA: TGCAGTGCTAGGGCCGGGAGGGCCACCGGGGAGCTGTTTTTT. It encodes CSARAGRATGELFF.

As regards this clonotype: One end of the junction is discordant with germline, which a read error may explain. The chain is built from TRBV12-3 or TRBV12-4 and TRBJ2-1, with 14 bases aligning to TRBD2. The CDR3 is 18 residues long. The CDR3 sequence: CARSLLTSGRGSYNEQFF. The CDR3 DNA reads TGTGCCCGCAGTTTGCTGACTAGCGGGAGGGGTTCCTACAATGAGCAGTTCTTC.

This clonotype occurred many times. This chain joins TRBV7-2 and TRBJ2-1, with D unclear. V was trimmed by 1 base and J by 12 bases, leaving 10 bases between them. The V gene's germline CDR1 is SGHTA and CDR2 FQGNSA. The CDR3 totals 12 residues. CDR3 DNA sequence: TGTGCCAGCAGCTTAGGGGAAGGCGGGCAGTTCTTC. It translates to CASSLGEGGQFF.

This clonotype was observed many times. The genes are TRBV20-1 and TRBJ2-4, with a possible D match to TRBD2 (6 bases). The V end lost 3 bases, the J end lost 1 base, and 7 bases lay between the germline ends. CDR1 is DFQATT and CDR2 is SNEGSKA in the germline V gene (reference sequence). The CDR3 is 13 amino acids. CDR3 amino acids: CSASGRAKNIQYF. The CDR3 DNA reads TGCAGTGCTAGTGGGAGGGCCAAAAACATTCAGTACTTC.